This T cell receptor (beta chain) derives from a study of blood T cell repertoires in COVID-19. Study-level background: Sites in the United States, Italy and Spain provided acute and convalescent COVID-19 samples. From T cells, B-cell-depleted T cells, or PBMCs came the material, which was cDNA or gDNA.

Per the original data handling: Amplification with reference gene primers provided the estimates of nucleated cell counts. Method: immunoSEQ multiplex PCR; TCRdb's copy keeps in-frame clones and lacks some. V, J and clone size are those of that table, while D and trimming were read from the DNA. There are some 170,000 clones in the sample; roughly 87% occur only once, and approximately 4.1% lies in the top ten. Germline CDR1 SQVTM, CDR2 ANQGSEA. V dropped 3 bases and J dropped 2 bases, with 7 bases sitting between them. The CDR3 is 12 amino acids. The receptor comes from a woman aged 60-75 years who had recovered from COVID-19. Sequenced sample: peripheral blood. The gene calls are TRBV29-1 and TRBJ1-2; D unresolved. CDR3 residues: CSVDSTNYGYTF. The CDR3 DNA reads as TGCAGCGTTGACAGTACCAACTATGGCTACACCTTC.